The table lists the clone carrying this T cell receptor beta chain with many counts. Its target is unknown. Researchers amplified the TCR beta CDR3 regions from RNA transcripts. Primed by the HTBI set, a first-round RT-PCR was run on the TCR CDR3. Via MiXCR, TCRdb re-called the multiplex PCR reads, giving one row per CDR3 protein. The sample holds a few hundred thousand distinct CDR3 sequences; about 20% are singletons and the top ten take around a quarter. The data stem from a study of T cells in Graves' hyperthyroidism and ophthalmopathy. Newly diagnosed patients aged 18 to 65 had hyperthyroidism of under 2 months' duration. Diagnoses were made from clinical symptoms, serum measures (thyroxine and TRAb), thyroid ultrasound and orbital computed tomography. PBMCs were derived from around 10 ml fresh peripheral blood. CDR1 is DFQATT, CDR2 SNEGSKA, per germline (reference sequence). The V end lost 3 bases, the J end lost 1 base, and 9 bases lay between the germline ends. The CDR3 contains 13 residues.

Study-level results: Peripheral blood also featured most of the thyroid clonotypes expanded above 0.001.

The specimen was blood. The receptor was isolated from a young man with Graves' hyperthyroidism. V is TRBV20-1 and J is TRBJ1-1; D might be TRBD1 (6 bases). CDR3 nucleotide sequence: TGCAGTGCTAGGAAGGGGGGGAACACTGAAGCTTTCTTT. Translated: CSARKGGNTEAFF.